This record concerns one TCR beta chain sequence. Its specificity is not known. This sample was included in a study of graft-versus-host responses after intestinal transplantation. Measured with immunoSEQ multiplex PCR; TCRdb has only the in-frame clones, and not every one. Of tens of thousands of clones in the sample, around 89% were seen once. The CDR3 consists of 15 residues. Germline CDR1 is GTSNPN and CDR2 is SVGIG (reference sequence). V was trimmed by 3 bases and J by 0 bases, leaving 13 bases between them. General study results and limits: Circulating GvH clones peaking coincided with falling HvG clones soon after transplant.

Sequenced here: unstimulated CD8+ T cells sorted from spleen or lymph node cells, sampled before intestinal transplant. The source is a human donor who received an intestinal transplant. This sequence joins TRBV30 and TRBJ2-3; D may be TRBD1 (5 bases). The CDR3 spells CAWSTDRRSTDTQYF. In nucleotides, the CDR3 is TGTGCCTGGAGCACTGACAGACGTAGCACAGATACGCAGTATTTT.